This record looks at one T cell receptor beta chain sequence and its context. Its target is not known. Some clones are missing from TCRdb's copy, which holds only in-frame ones; the method was immunoSEQ multiplex PCR. The table lists 150,000 to 200,000 clones, about 90% of them singletons. This sample was taken from a study of cytomegalovirus exposure and HLA in healthy donors. Turning to the study itself: According to later analysis, the same platform produced the roughly 130 validation and several hundred first-cohort repertoires. Notes on the study in general: According to a subsequent analysis, TCR clusters identified in the first cohort showed a tendency to co-occur across the 110 or so validation repertoires. The authors listed around 150 TCR beta chains as cytomegalovirus-associated.

CDR1 and CDR2 from the germline V gene are SGHNT and YYREEE (reference sequence). The CDR3 is 13 amino acids. V was cut by 5 bases and J by 5 bases, with 13 bases left in between. The donors were members of the validation cohort comprising over a hundred subjects, separate from the roughly 640-subject first cohort. Sequencing used PBMCs. The chain has TRBV5-4 and TRBJ2-5, with a weak D call TRBD1 (6 bases). The clonotype was recovered from a woman aged 18 to 35 in good health and CMV-seropositive. CDR3 DNA sequence: TGTGCCAGCAGGGCTCAGGGGCGCGAGACCCAGTACTTC. This encodes CASRAQGRETQYF.